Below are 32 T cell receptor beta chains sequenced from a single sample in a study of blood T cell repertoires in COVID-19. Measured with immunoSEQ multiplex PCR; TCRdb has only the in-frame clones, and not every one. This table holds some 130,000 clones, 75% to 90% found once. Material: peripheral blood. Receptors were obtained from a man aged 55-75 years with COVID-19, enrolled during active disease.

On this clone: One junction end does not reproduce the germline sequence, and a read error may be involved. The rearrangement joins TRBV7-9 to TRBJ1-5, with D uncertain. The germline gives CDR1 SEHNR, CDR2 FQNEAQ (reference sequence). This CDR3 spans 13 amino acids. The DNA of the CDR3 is TGTGCCAGCAGCTTAAACCTAGATCAACCCCAGCATTTT. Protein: CASSLNLDQPQHF.

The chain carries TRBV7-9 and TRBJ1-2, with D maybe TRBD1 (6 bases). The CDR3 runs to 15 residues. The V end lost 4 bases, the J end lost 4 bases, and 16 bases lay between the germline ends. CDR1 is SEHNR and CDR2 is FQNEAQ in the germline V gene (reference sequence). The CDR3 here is CASSWGSGGSYGYTF. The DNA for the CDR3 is TGTGCCAGCAGCTGGGGGTCGGGGGGCAGCTATGGCTACACCTTC.

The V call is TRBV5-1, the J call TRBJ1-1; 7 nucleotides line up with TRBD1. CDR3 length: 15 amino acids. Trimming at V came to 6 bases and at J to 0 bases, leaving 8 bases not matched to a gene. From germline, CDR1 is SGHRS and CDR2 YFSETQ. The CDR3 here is CASNFATGVNTEAFF. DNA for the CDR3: TGCGCCAGCAACTTCGCAACAGGGGTGAACACTGAAGCTTTCTTT.

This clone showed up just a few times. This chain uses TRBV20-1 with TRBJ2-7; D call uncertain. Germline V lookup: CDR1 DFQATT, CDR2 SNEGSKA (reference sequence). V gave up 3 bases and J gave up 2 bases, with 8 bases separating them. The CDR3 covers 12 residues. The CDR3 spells CSASADTYEQYF. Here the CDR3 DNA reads TGCAGTGCTAGTGCTGACACCTACGAGCAGTACTTC.

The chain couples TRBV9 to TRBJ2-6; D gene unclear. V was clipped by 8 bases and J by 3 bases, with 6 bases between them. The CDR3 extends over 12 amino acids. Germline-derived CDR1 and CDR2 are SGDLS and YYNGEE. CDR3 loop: CASLGGANVLTF. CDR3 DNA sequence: TGTGCCAGTCTCGGTGGGGCCAACGTCCTGACTTTC.

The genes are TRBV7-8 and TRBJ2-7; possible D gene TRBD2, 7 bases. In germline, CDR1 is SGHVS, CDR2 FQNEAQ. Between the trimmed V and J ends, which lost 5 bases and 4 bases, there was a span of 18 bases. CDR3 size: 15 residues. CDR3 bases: TGTGCCAGCAGCCTCGGGCGGGGGCTTACTTACGAGCAGTACTTC. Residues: CASSLGRGLTYEQYF.

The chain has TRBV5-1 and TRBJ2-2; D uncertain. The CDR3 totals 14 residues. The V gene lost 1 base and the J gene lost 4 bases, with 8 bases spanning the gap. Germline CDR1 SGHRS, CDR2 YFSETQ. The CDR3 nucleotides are TGCGCCAGCAGCTTGTTGTCGGGCACCGGGGAGCTGTTTTTT. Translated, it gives CASSLLSGTGELFF.

CDR3 residues: CASSQNRLAGNYNEQFF. The CDR3 DNA reads TGCGCCAGCAGCCAGAATAGACTAGCGGGGAATTACAATGAGCAGTTCTTC. This chain uses TRBV4-3 with TRBJ2-1, with TRBD2 matching 11 bases. J lost 4 bases, V lost 3 bases, and 8 bases had no gene match. This CDR3 has 17 amino acids. Germline CDR1 and CDR2: LGHNA and YSLEER.

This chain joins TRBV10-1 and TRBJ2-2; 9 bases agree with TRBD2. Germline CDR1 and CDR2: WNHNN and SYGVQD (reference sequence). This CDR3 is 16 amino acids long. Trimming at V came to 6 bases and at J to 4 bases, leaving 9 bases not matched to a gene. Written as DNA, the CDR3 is TGCGCCAGCAGGTCTAGCGGGACGGCGGGCACCGGGGAGCTGTTTTTT. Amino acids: CASRSSGTAGTGELFF.

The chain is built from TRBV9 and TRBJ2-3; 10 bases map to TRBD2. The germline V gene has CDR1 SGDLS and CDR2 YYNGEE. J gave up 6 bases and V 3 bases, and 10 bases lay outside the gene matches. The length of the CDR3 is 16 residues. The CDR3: CASSASGGSFGDTQYF. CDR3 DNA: TGTGCCAGCAGCGCTAGCGGGGGCTCCTTTGGGGATACGCAGTATTTT.

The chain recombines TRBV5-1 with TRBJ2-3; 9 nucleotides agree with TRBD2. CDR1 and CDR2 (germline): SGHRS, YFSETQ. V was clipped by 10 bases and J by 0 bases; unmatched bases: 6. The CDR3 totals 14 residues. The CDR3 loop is CASGLAQSTDTQYF. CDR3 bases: TGCGCCTCGGGACTAGCCCAAAGCACAGATACGCAGTATTTT.

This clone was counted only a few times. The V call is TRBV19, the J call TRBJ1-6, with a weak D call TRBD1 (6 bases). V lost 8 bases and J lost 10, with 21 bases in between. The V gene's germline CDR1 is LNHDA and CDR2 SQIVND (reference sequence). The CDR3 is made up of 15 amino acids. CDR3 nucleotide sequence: TGTGCCAGTCGGGAACTGGGGGCAAAGAAATCACCCCTCCACTTT. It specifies CASRELGAKKSPLHF.

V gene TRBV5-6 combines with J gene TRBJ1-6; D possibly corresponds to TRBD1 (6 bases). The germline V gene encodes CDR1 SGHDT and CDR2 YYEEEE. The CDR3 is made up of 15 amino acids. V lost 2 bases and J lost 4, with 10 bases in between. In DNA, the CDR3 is TGTGCCAGCAGCTTTAACAGGGTTTATAATTCACCCCTCCACTTT. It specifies CASSFNRVYNSPLHF.

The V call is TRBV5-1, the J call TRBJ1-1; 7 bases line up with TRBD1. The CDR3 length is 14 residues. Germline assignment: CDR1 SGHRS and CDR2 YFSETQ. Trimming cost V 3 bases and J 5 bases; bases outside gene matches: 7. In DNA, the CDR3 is TGCGCCAGCAGCTCTACAGGGGTAGAGACTGAAGCTTTCTTT. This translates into CASSSTGVETEAFF.

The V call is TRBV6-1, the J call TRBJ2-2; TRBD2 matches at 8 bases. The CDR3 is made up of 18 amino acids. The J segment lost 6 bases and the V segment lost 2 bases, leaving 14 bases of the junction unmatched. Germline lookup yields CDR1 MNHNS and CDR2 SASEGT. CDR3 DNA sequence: TGTGCCAGCAGTGAAATCCCACCCGGGGGGGCGTCGGCCGGGGAGCTGTTTTTT. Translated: CASSEIPPGGASAGELFF.

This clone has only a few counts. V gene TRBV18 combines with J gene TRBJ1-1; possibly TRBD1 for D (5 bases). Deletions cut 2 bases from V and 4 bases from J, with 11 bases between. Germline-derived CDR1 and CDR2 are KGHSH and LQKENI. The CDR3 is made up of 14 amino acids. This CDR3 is CASSPTRRGTEAFF. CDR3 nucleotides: TGTGCCAGCTCACCAACTAGGAGGGGCACTGAAGCTTTCTTT.

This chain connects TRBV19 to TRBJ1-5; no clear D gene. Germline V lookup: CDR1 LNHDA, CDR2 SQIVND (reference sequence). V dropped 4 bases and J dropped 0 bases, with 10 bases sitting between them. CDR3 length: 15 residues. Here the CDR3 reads CASSKTSYSNQPQHF. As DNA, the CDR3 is TGTGCCAGTAGTAAGACATCCTATAGCAATCAGCCCCAGCATTTT.

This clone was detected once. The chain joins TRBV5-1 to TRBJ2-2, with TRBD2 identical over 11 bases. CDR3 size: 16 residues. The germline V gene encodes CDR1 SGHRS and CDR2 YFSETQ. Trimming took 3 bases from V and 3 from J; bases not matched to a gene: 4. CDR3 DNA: TGCGCCAGCAGCTCCACTAGCGGGGGCCACACCGGGGAGCTGTTTTTT. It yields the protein CASSSTSGGHTGELFF.

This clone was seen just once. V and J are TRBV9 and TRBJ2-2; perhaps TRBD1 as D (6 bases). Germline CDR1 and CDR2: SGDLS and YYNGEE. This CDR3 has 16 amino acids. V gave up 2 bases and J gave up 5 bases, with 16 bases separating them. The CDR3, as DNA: TGTGCCAGCAGCGTCACAGGGACATCGTTAACCGGGGAGCTGTTTTTT. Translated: CASSVTGTSLTGELFF. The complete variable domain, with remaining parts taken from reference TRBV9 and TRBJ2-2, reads DSGVTQTPKHLITATGQRVTLRCSPRSGDLSVYWYQQSLDQGLQFLIQYYNGEERAKGNILERFSAQQFPDLHSELNLSSLELGDSALYFCASSVTGTSLTGELFFGEGSRLTVL.

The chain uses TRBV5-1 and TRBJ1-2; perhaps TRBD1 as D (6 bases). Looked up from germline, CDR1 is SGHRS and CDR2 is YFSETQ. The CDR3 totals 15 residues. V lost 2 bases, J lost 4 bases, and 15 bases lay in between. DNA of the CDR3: TGCGCCAGCAGCTTATTGGAACAGGGCCCCTATGGCTACACCTTC. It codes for CASSLLEQGPYGYTF.

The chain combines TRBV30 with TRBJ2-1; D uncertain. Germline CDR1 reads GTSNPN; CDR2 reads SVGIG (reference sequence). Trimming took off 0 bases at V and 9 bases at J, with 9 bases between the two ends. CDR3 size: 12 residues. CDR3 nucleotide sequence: TGTGCCTGGAGTGTACTGTACGGTGAGCAGTTCTTC. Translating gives CAWSVLYGEQFF.

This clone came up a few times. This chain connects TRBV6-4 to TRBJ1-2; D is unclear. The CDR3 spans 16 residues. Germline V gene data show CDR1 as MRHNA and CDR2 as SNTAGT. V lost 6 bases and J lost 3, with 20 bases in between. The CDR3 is CASSRKFTDPYYGYTF. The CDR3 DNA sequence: TGTGCCAGCAGCCGCAAATTCACAGATCCCTACTATGGCTACACCTTC.

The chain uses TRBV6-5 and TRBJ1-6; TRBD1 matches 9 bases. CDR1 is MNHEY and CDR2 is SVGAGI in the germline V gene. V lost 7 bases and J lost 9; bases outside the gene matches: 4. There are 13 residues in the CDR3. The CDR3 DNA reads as TGTGCCAGCAACCGGGACAGGGCTTCACCCCTCCACTTT. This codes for CASNRDRASPLHF.

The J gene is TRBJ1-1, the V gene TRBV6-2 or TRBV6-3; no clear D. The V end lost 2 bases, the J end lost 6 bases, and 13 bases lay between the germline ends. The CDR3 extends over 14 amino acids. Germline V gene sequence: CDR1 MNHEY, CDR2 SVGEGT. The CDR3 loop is CASSYAAAVAEAFF. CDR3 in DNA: TGTGCCAGCAGTTACGCCGCCGCGGTAGCTGAAGCTTTCTTT.

The CDR3 here is CASRNDRLSTGELFF. CDR3 sequence (DNA): TGTGCCAGCAGAAACGACAGGCTTTCTACCGGGGAGCTGTTTTTT. This rearrangement joins TRBV2 to TRBJ2-2; perhaps TRBD1 as D (6 bases). Germline values: CDR1 SNHLY, CDR2 FYNNEI. The CDR3 sequence is 15 residues long. V was clipped by 6 bases and J by 5 bases, with 16 bases between them.

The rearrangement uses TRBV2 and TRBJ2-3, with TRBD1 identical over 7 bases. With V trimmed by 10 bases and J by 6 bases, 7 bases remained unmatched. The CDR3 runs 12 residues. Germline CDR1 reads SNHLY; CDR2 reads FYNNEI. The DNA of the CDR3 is TGTGCCACCCGACAGGGCCAGGATACGCAGTATTTT. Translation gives CATRQGQDTQYF.

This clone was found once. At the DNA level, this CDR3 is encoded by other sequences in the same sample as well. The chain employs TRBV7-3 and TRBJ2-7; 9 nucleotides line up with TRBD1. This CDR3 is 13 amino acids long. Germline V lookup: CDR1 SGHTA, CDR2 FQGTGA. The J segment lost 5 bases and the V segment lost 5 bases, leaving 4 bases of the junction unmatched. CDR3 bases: TGTGCCAGCAGCCTCGGACAGGGGAACGAGCAGTACTTC. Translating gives CASSLGQGNEQYF.

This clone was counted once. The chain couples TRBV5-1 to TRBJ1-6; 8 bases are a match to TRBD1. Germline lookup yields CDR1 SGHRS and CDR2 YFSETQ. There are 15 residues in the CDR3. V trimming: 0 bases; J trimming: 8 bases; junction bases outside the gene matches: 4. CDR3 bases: TGCGCCAGCAGCTTGGGGGGACAGGCTCATTCACCCCTCCACTTT. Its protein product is CASSLGGQAHSPLHF.

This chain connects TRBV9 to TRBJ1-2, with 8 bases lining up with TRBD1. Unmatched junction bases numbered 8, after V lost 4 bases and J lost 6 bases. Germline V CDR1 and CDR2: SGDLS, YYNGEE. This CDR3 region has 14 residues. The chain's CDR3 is CASSSGQGADGYTF. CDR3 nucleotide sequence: TGTGCCAGCAGCTCGGGGCAGGGGGCTGATGGCTACACCTTC.

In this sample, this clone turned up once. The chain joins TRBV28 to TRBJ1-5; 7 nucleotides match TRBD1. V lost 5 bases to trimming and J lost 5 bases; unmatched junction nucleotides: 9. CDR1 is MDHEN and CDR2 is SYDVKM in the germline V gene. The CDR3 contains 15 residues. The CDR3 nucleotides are TGTGCCAGCAGTCCCCTGGGACAGAAAGATCAGCCCCAGCATTTT. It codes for CASSPLGQKDQPQHF.

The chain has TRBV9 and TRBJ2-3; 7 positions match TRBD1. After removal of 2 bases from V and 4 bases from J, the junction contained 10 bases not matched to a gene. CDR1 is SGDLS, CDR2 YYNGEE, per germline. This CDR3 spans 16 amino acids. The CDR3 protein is CASSVEGQTPPDTQYF. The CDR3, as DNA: TGTGCCAGCAGCGTCGAGGGACAGACCCCCCCAGATACGCAGTATTTT. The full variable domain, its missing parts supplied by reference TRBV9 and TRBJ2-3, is DSGVTQTPKHLITATGQRVTLRCSPRSGDLSVYWYQQSLDQGLQFLIQYYNGEERAKGNILERFSAQQFPDLHSELNLSSLELGDSALYFCASSVEGQTPPDTQYFGPGTRLTVL.

CDR3 residues: CASSENGAYEAFF. In DNA form, the CDR3 reads TGTGCCAGCAGTGAAAATGGGGCCTACGAAGCTTTCTTT. The rearrangement uses TRBV6-1 and TRBJ1-1; tentative D call: TRBD1 (5 bases). Germline lookup yields CDR1 MNHNS and CDR2 SASEGT. V was shortened by 2 bases and J by 8 bases, with 12 bases between the two germline ends. This CDR3 has 13 residues.